This paragraph covers one T cell receptor beta chain sequence. The data stem from a study of shared clonotypes between healthy human individuals. About the research overall: Researchers assigned three CD4 naive, three CD4 memory, two CD8 naive and one CD8 memory plate to each donor.

The germline gives CDR1 SGHNT, CDR2 YENEEA. Deletions cut 10 bases from V and 6 bases from J, with 12 bases between. The CDR3 is made up of 12 amino acids. In the sorted-subset replicate PCRs, approximately 200 ng DNA, 30,000 or so T cell genomes, was used. Method: immunoSEQ multiplex PCR; TCRdb's copy keeps in-frame clones and lacks some. The sample contains 650,000 to 800,000 clones, 92% of which appear only once. CD45RO-negative cells were positively selected for CCR7, leaving out terminally differentiated effector memory CD45RA+ cells. Donors were healthy HIV-negative adults without recent acute infections or vaccinations.

The rearrangement links TRBV11-3 to TRBJ2-2, with D maybe TRBD2 (6 bases). The TCR sequence derives from a man between 25 and 39 years old in good health. Input material: naive CD8+ T cells sorted from blood. This chain's CDR3 is CATGESPGELFF. CDR3 coding DNA: TGTGCCACGGGGGAGTCCCCCGGGGAGCTGTTTTTT.